A selection of T cell receptor beta chains follows, all from one sample in a study of T cells in localized non-small cell lung cancer. Assay used: immunoSEQ multiplex PCR; TCRdb lists only in-frame clones, some missing. The data show 70,000 to 95,000 clones, approximately 91% seen once. The input for sequencing was PBMCs, taken before any cancer treatment. These receptors were taken from a woman aged 35-75 years with stage II squamous cell lung carcinoma. Both conserved end residues are part of each CDR3. A D gene is named only where the DNA matches it firmly. A clone size is listed for some rows: how often the clone was seen (once, few, many), or a class if it is expanded.

j_call,v_call,clone_size,d_call,cdr3_aa,cdr3_nt
TRBJ1-5,TRBV4-1,.,TRBD1,CASSQVGTGVRQPQHF,TGCGCCAGCAGCCAAGTGGGGACAGGGGTACGACAGCCCCAGCATTTT
TRBJ1-2,TRBV7-9,.,.,CASSLGGSKGREGYTF,TGTGCCAGCAGCTTAGGAGGTTCAAAGGGCCGGGAAGGCTACACCTTC
TRBJ2-7,TRBV6-1,.,.,CASSFTGNPNEQYF,TGTGCCAGCAGTTTTACAGGGAACCCAAACGAGCAGTACTTC
TRBJ2-5,TRBV5-1,.,.,CASSLSGTRSGQETQYF,TGCGCCAGCAGCCTATCCGGGACCCGCAGCGGCCAAGAGACCCAGTACTTC
TRBJ2-1,TRBV9,once,TRBD2,CASSPRLAGQYNEQFF,TGTGCCAGCAGCCCCCGACTAGCGGGACAGTACAATGAGCAGTTCTTC
TRBJ1-5,TRBV5-6,.,.,CASSSGLYSNQPQHF,TGTGCCAGCAGCTCCGGACTGTATAGCAATCAGCCCCAGCATTTT
TRBJ2-6,TRBV27,.,.,CASRSSAGGANVLTF,TGTGCCAGCAGGTCCTCCGCTGGTGGGGCCAACGTCCTGACTTTC
TRBJ2-1,TRBV11-2,.,TRBD2,CASSSLSGSGYNEQFF,TGTGCCAGCAGCTCACTTAGCGGGAGTGGGTACAATGAGCAGTTCTTC
TRBJ1-3,TRBV4-2,.,TRBD1,CASSQEKAGQGIRSGNTIYF,TGTGCCAGCAGCCAAGAGAAAGCCGGACAGGGAATAAGGTCTGGAAACACCATATATTTT
TRBJ1-5,TRBV5-8,.,TRBD1,CASSPYAGTANQPQHF,TGTGCCAGCAGCCCGTACGCCGGGACAGCAAATCAGCCCCAGCATTTT
TRBJ1-3,TRBV4-1,.,.,CASSQEESRSYSGTIYF,TGCGCCAGCAGCCAAGAGGAGTCGCGGTCTTACTCGGGCACCATATATTTT
TRBJ1-2,TRBV29-1,.,.,CSVEDRPGSYGYTF,TGCAGCGTTGAAGATCGTCCAGGCTCTTATGGCTACACCTTC
TRBJ1-1,TRBV10-3,.,.,CAISESTFTGLAWAFF,TGTGCCATCAGTGAGTCCACTTTTACAGGGCTTGCGTGGGCTTTCTTT
TRBJ2-1,TRBV5-1,.,TRBD1,CASSPWRGQGRNEQFF,TGCGCCAGCAGCCCGTGGAGGGGACAGGGGAGGAATGAGCAGTTCTTC
TRBJ2-3,TRBV5-4,.,.,CASSLLSGLSADTQYF,TGTGCCAGCAGCTTGCTCTCAGGCCTTAGCGCAGATACGCAGTATTTT
TRBJ2-7,TRBV6-4,.,TRBD1,CASRRQGEYF,TGTGCCAGCAGACGACAGGGAGAGTACTTC
TRBJ2-7,TRBV6-1,.,TRBD1,CASKYVGTEYEQYF,TGTGCCAGCAAATACGTGGGGACAGAGTACGAGCAGTACTTC
TRBJ1-1,TRBV19,.,.,CASSLKWSEAFF,TGTGCCAGTAGCCTGAAGTGGTCTGAAGCTTTCTTT
TRBJ2-7,TRBV7-7,once,.,CASSPRRDSYEQYF,TGTGCCAGCAGCCCTCGACGGGACTCCTACGAGCAGTACTTC
TRBJ1-4,TRBV10-3,.,.,CAISESRDGEKLFF,TGTGCCATCAGTGAGTCCCGGGATGGGGAAAAACTGTTTTTT
TRBJ1-3,TRBV5-5,.,.,CASSLWRVHRSSGNTIYF,TGTGCCAGCAGCTTGTGGCGTGTGCATAGGAGCTCTGGAAACACCATATATTTT
TRBJ2-7,TRBV12-5,.,.,CASARRGGAYEQYF,TGTGCTAGTGCCAGAAGAGGGGGGGCCTACGAGCAGTACTTC
TRBJ1-1,TRBV5-1,.,.,CASSLVPPTGNTEAFF,TGCGCCAGCAGCTTGGTACCCCCCACAGGGAACACTGAAGCTTTCTTT
TRBJ1-2,TRBV29-1,.,.,CSAADGTINYGYTF,TGCAGCGCCGCGGACGGGACCATTAACTATGGCTACACCTTC
TRBJ2-7,TRBV6-6,.,.,CASSYSSYEQYF,TGTGCCAGCAGTTACTCTTCCTACGAGCAGTACTTC
TRBJ2-5,TRBV28,.,.,CASSLSYQETQYF,TGTGCCAGCAGCCTCAGCTACCAAGAGACCCAGTACTTC
TRBJ2-1,TRBV5-1,.,TRBD1,CASSTSGTGVNEQFF,TGCGCCAGCAGCACCTCCGGGACAGGGGTAAATGAGCAGTTCTTC
TRBJ2-5,TRBV9,few,TRBD2,CASSVAGGRAGETQYF,TGTGCCAGCAGCGTAGCTGGGGGGAGGGCCGGAGAGACCCAGTACTTC
TRBJ1-6,TRBV14,.,.,CASSQEAVNSPLHF,TGTGCCAGCAGCCAAGAGGCAGTTAATTCACCCCTCCACTTT
TRBJ2-7,TRBV5-4,.,TRBD1,CASSKGQGSYEQYF,TGTGCCAGCAGCAAGGGACAGGGCAGCTACGAGCAGTACTTC
TRBJ2-7,TRBV12-5,.,.,CASAVRGGEQYF,TGTGCTAGTGCCGTGAGGGGGGGCGAGCAGTACTTC
TRBJ2-7,TRBV4-2,.,.,CASSRDSSGEQYF,TGTGCCAGCAGCCGAGACTCTTCGGGGGAGCAGTACTTC
TRBJ2-2,TRBV5-4,.,.,CASSLYPPRDGTNTGELFF,TGTGCCAGCAGCTTGTACCCCCCCCGGGACGGAACGAACACCGGGGAGCTGTTTTTT
TRBJ2-3,TRBV2,.,.,CAAKGGNTDTQYF,TGTGCCGCCAAGGGGGGGAACACAGATACGCAGTATTTT
TRBJ1-5,TRBV28,.,TRBD1,CASSILTGGGNQPQHF,TGTGCCAGCAGTATCCTAACAGGGGGAGGCAATCAGCCCCAGCATTTT
TRBJ2-1,TRBV5-1,.,TRBD1,CASSLVSGGFYNEQFF,TGCGCCAGCAGCTTGGTATCAGGGGGCTTCTACAATGAGCAGTTCTTC
TRBJ1-6,TRBV5-1,.,.,CASSLITPNSPLHF,TGCGCCAGCAGCTTGATCACACCGAATTCACCCCTCCACTTT
TRBJ1-2,TRBV5-4,.,.,CASKQDVGYGYTF,TGTGCCAGCAAACAGGACGTTGGCTATGGCTACACCTTC
TRBJ2-3,TRBV6-1,.,TRBD2,CASMTSGGLAQYF,TGTGCCAGCATGACTAGCGGGGGCCTGGCGCAGTATTTT
TRBJ2-3,TRBV7-9,once,.,CASSQGDFGDTQYF,TGTGCCAGCAGCCAAGGAGACTTCGGGGATACGCAGTATTTT
TRBJ2-3,TRBV6-5,.,.,CASRRQGRADTQYF,TGTGCCAGCAGGCGACAGGGGAGGGCAGATACGCAGTATTTT
TRBJ1-4,TRBV6-1,.,TRBD1,CASSEVGQGIPNEKLFF,TGTGCCAGCAGTGAAGTGGGACAGGGTATCCCAAATGAAAAACTGTTTTTT